Detailed here is one TCR beta chain. The antigen remains undetermined. The data derive from a study of naive and memory T cell subsets. Whole-study findings and limits: In naive cells, over 95% of TCR sequences were seen only once. Especially in CD8 cells, naive repertoires contained a few larger clonotypes, possibly CD45RA-re-expressing memory cells.

The germline V and J ends were trimmed by 4 bases and 2 bases, with 12 bases remaining between them. This CDR3 has 15 amino acids. Both TRBC1 and TRBC2 were covered by a beta constant-region primer of two equimolar oligonucleotides. TCRdb used MiXCR to reprocess the UMI-ligation and nested PCR reads, holding one entry per CDR3 protein. Found here are some 150,000 distinct CDR3 sequences, 15% to 20% of them singletons; the top ten hold approximately 0.15%. This sequence joins TRBV12-3 or TRBV12-4 and TRBJ1-5, with no clear D. This clonotype originated in a human donor in good health. Sequenced: naive CD4+ T cells from blood. Here the CDR3 DNA reads TGTGCCAGCAGTTCAAGGGAAGGTGGCAATCAGCCCCAGCATTTT. This sequence encodes CASSSREGGNQPQHF.